These 26 T cell receptor beta chains originate from one sample sequenced in a study of long-term antiretroviral therapy in people with HIV. Researchers ran immunoSEQ v3.0 at survey level. This table comes from immunoSEQ multiplex PCR, and its TCRdb copy is limited to in-frame clones, with some not included. This sample has some 35,000 clones, with about four fifths found just once. Sequences were derived from unsorted PBMCs, sampled 0.4 years before starting antiretroviral therapy. These TCRs come from a young man with HIV.

The chain joins TRBV5-8 to TRBJ1-1; perhaps TRBD1 as D (6 bases). The CDR3 totals 14 residues. Germline-derived CDR1 and CDR2 are SGHTS and YDEGEE. Trimming left V 1 base short and J 1 base short, with 8 bases between. CDR3 residues: CASSLTGQNTEAFF. The CDR3 bases are TGTGCCAGCAGCTTGACAGGGCAGAACACTGAAGCTTTCTTT.

This chain uses TRBV6-5 with TRBJ2-1, with a tentative D call TRBD1 (6 bases). With 0 bases removed from V and 9 bases from J, the gap between germline ends came to 18 bases. The CDR3 is made up of 16 amino acids. CDR1 and CDR2 from the germline V gene are MNHEY and SVGAGI. CDR3 sequence: CASSYSLAGVTFEQFF. DNA of the CDR3: TGTGCCAGCAGTTACTCGCTGGCAGGGGTTACGTTTGAGCAGTTCTTC.

This clone has a handful of counts. The V call is TRBV28, the J call TRBJ2-1; weak D call: TRBD2 (6 bases). The CDR3 spans 14 residues. Germline CDR1 reads MDHEN; CDR2 reads SYDVKM. CDR3 in amino acids: CASEDGGIYNEQFF. CDR3 nucleotide sequence: TGTGCGAGCGAGGACGGAGGGATCTACAATGAGCAGTTCTTC.

The V and J genes are TRBV30 and TRBJ2-7, with 7 bases matching TRBD1. The CDR3 is 12 residues long. Unmatched junction bases numbered 7, after V lost 2 bases and J lost 9 bases. CDR1 GTSNPN and CDR2 SVGIG come from the germline V gene (reference sequence). The CDR3 reads CAWSPGGNLQYF. CDR3 nucleotides: TGTGCCTGGAGTCCAGGGGGAAACCTGCAGTACTTC.

The CDR3 DNA sequence: TGTGCCAGCAGCGGACGCCGTATTGCAACTAATGAAAAACTGTTTTTT. It translates to CASSGRRIATNEKLFF. The rearrangement joins TRBV7-9 to TRBJ1-4; D unclear. This CDR3 region has 16 residues. Germline V gene lookup returns CDR1 SEHNR and CDR2 FQNEAQ (reference sequence). V lost 5 bases and J 0 bases, leaving 13 bases between the germline ends.

This clone was counted a few times. The chain uses TRBV2 and TRBJ2-7; D uncertain. V lost 4 bases and J lost 4, with 8 bases in between. Germline loops: CDR1 SNHLY, CDR2 FYNNEI. There are 12 residues in the CDR3. CDR3: CASSGSAYEQYF. Written as DNA, the CDR3 is TGTGCCAGCAGTGGTTCGGCGTACGAGCAGTACTTC.

The chain carries TRBV7-2 and TRBJ2-7, with 8 bases fitting TRBD2. The germline CDR1 and CDR2 sequences are SGHTA and FQGNSA. J lost 12 bases, V lost 2 bases, and 15 bases had no gene match. The CDR3 consists of 15 residues. The CDR3 reads CASSLHTSGSPGRYF. The CDR3 nucleotides are TGTGCCAGCAGCTTACATACTAGCGGCTCCCCCGGTAGGTACTTC. Combining the CDR3 with reference TRBV7-2 and TRBJ2-7 gives the whole variable domain GAGVSQSPSNKVTEKGKDVELRCDPISGHTALYWYRQSLGQGLEFLIYFQGNSAPDKSGLPSDRFSAERTGGSVSTLTIQRTQQEDSAVYLCASSLHTSGSPGRYFGPGTRLTVT.

The genes are TRBV2 and TRBJ2-1; D is unclear. The CDR3 is made up of 14 amino acids. CDR1 SNHLY and CDR2 FYNNEI come from the germline V gene. Trimming took 6 bases from V and 0 from J, leaving 9 bases between them. The CDR3 spells CASSGLSSYNEQFF. CDR3 DNA sequence: TGTGCCAGCAGCGGGCTAAGCTCCTACAATGAGCAGTTCTTC. The full variable domain, with the rest looked up from reference TRBV2 and TRBJ2-1, is EPEVTQTPSHQVTQMGQEVILRCVPISNHLYFYWYRQILGQKVEFLVSFYNNEISEKSEIFDDQFSVERPDGSNFTLKIRSTKLEDSAMYFCASSGLSSYNEQFFGPGTRLTVL.

The V gene is TRBV11-2, the J gene TRBJ2-1; maybe TRBD2 (5 bases). The V gene lost 1 base and the J gene lost 2 bases, with 12 bases spanning the gap. The CDR3 has 16 residues. Germline loops: CDR1 SGHAT, CDR2 FQNNGV. The CDR3 bases are TGTGCCAGCAGCTTAGGCGGGTTGCGTCCCTACAATGAGCAGTTCTTC. It is translated as CASSLGGLRPYNEQFF.

The chain employs TRBV11-2 and TRBJ2-7; TRBD1 aligns across 11 bases. Losses at the gene ends were 2 bases for V and 5 bases for J; bases not matched to a gene: 8. CDR1 and CDR2 from the germline V gene are SGHAT and FQNNGV. The CDR3 has 16 residues. DNA for the CDR3: TGTGCCAGCAGCTTATGGGACAGGGGGTTCCCCGACGAGCAGTACTTC. Its protein product is CASSLWDRGFPDEQYF.

The genes are TRBV5-1 and TRBJ2-5; 8 bases agree with TRBD1. CDR3 size: 14 residues. Germline lookup yields CDR1 SGHRS and CDR2 YFSETQ. J lost 5 bases, V lost 0 bases, and 3 bases had no gene match. CDR3 sequence (DNA): TGCGCCAGCAGCTTGGATTGGACAGGGGAGACCCAGTACTTC. Its protein is CASSLDWTGETQYF.

The chain links TRBV6-1 to TRBJ1-3; D unclear. Germline values: CDR1 MNHNS, CDR2 SASEGT. V lost 6 bases to trimming and J lost 3 bases, with 9 bases between them. This CDR3 region has 13 residues. CDR3 nucleotide sequence: TGTGCCAGCAGACCTGGGGATGGAAACACCATATATTTT. Its protein product is CASRPGDGNTIYF.

CDR3 DNA sequence: TGTGCCAGCGCAGGGACTAACTATGGCTACACCTTC. It specifies CASAGTNYGYTF. The rearrangement joins TRBV2 to TRBJ1-2; perhaps TRBD1 as D (5 bases). The CDR3 length is 12 residues. Germline V gene lookup returns CDR1 SNHLY and CDR2 FYNNEI. Trimming pared 8 bases from V and 0 bases from J, leaving 7 bases between.

This chain links TRBV18 with TRBJ1-4; no clear D. The V gene's germline CDR1 is KGHSH and CDR2 LQKENI. This CDR3 region has 13 residues. Trimming took off 8 bases at V and 7 bases at J, with 14 bases between the two ends. Here the CDR3 DNA reads TGTGCCAGCCAGGAGAGAGGGCGTGAAAAACTGTTTTTT. This sequence encodes CASQERGREKLFF.

This clone was recorded once. The chain joins TRBV5-4 to TRBJ1-1; perhaps TRBD1 as D (6 bases). Per germline, CDR1 SGHNT and CDR2 YYREEE (reference sequence). V lost 6 bases, J lost 0 bases, and 21 bases lay in between. This CDR3 spans 17 amino acids. CDR3 amino acids: CASTTREGVRMNTEAFF. In DNA, the CDR3 is TGTGCCAGCACCACGAGGGAGGGGGTTCGGATGAACACTGAAGCTTTCTTT.

V usage is TRBV5-1 and J usage is TRBJ2-3; D gene uncertain. V lost 3 bases to trimming and J lost 0 bases, with 5 bases between them. The germline CDR1 and CDR2 sequences are SGHRS and YFSETQ. The CDR3 is made up of 13 amino acids. In DNA, the CDR3 is TGCGCCAGCAGCTCCACTAGCACAGATACGCAGTATTTT. Translation: CASSSTSTDTQYF.

The chain uses TRBV4-1 and TRBJ2-7; no clear D. This CDR3 is built from 15 residues. Trimming took off 0 bases at V and 9 bases at J, with 18 bases between the two ends. Per the germline V gene, CDR1 is MGHRA and CDR2 is YSYEKL. CDR3 coding DNA: TGCGCCAGCAGCCAAGATCCCTCAGTCCTCCGAGGGCAGTACTTC. Protein sequence: CASSQDPSVLRGQYF.

This clone was seen only once. The chain uses TRBV11-2 and TRBJ2-7; D not certain. CDR1 is SGHAT, CDR2 FQNNGV, per germline. Trimming took off 7 bases at V and 2 bases at J, with 18 bases between the two ends. The CDR3 contains 15 residues. CDR3 protein: CASTLGPDTTYEQYF. The CDR3 nucleotides are TGTGCCAGCACTCTAGGTCCAGACACCACCTACGAGCAGTACTTC.

The table lists this clone with a count of one. V is TRBV9 and J is TRBJ2-7, with D unclear. The CDR3 runs to 13 residues. Trimming shortened V by 0 bases and J by 0 bases, and 4 bases separated the two germline ends. The germline gives CDR1 SGDLS, CDR2 YYNGEE. Here the CDR3 reads CASSVGGSYEQYF. CDR3 bases: TGTGCCAGCAGCGTAGGCGGCTCCTACGAGCAGTACTTC. The variable domain in full, with the rest retrieved from reference TRBV9 and TRBJ2-7, is DSGVTQTPKHLITATGQRVTLRCSPRSGDLSVYWYQQSLDQGLQFLIQYYNGEERAKGNILERFSAQQFPDLHSELNLSSLELGDSALYFCASSVGGSYEQYFGPGTRLTVT.

The gene calls are TRBV14 and TRBJ1-3; unclear D gene. The CDR3 loop spans 14 amino acids. With 2 bases removed from V and 2 bases from J, the gap between germline ends came to 7 bases. The V gene's germline CDR1 is SGHDN and CDR2 FVKESK. CDR3: CASSQLGAGNTIYF. The CDR3 bases are TGTGCCAGCAGCCAATTGGGTGCTGGAAACACCATATATTTT.

The chain carries TRBV18 and TRBJ2-1; 9 bases align to TRBD2. Trimming removed 2 bases from V and 6 bases from J; junction bases left unmatched: 11. The CDR3 runs 17 residues. Per germline, CDR1 KGHSH and CDR2 LQKENI. This CDR3 is CASSPFGGRVSGNEQFF. The CDR3 bases are TGTGCCAGCTCACCATTTGGCGGGAGGGTTTCAGGCAATGAGCAGTTCTTC.

The chain recombines TRBV19 with TRBJ2-7, with D possibly TRBD1 on 6 matching bases. Trimming removed 2 bases from V and 0 bases from J, with 8 bases in between. The CDR3 is 14 amino acids. CDR1 is LNHDA, CDR2 SQIVND, per germline (reference sequence). CDR3: CASSIQGPSYEQYF. The DNA of the CDR3 is TGTGCCAGTAGTATACAGGGGCCCTCCTACGAGCAGTACTTC.

The rearrangement uses TRBV27 and TRBJ2-1, with TRBD1 as a possible D gene (6 bases). Trimming removed 1 base from V and 6 bases from J, with 22 bases in between. Germline V gives CDR1 MNHEY, CDR2 SMNVEV (reference sequence). The CDR3 has 18 residues. The DNA for the CDR3 is TGTGCCAGCAGTTTATATATGGGGGCCAATCAAAAAGGCAATGAGCAGTTCTTC. It specifies CASSLYMGANQKGNEQFF.

The V call is TRBV28, the J call TRBJ2-7; no clear D gene. This CDR3 is built from 12 residues. Trimming took off 5 bases at V and 4 bases at J, with 9 bases between the two ends. Germline V lookup: CDR1 MDHEN, CDR2 SYDVKM. CDR3 sequence (DNA): TGTGCCAGCAGTCCCCCCCGGTACGAGCAGTACTTC. This translates into CASSPPRYEQYF.

The table lists this clone with a count of one. The rearrangement uses TRBV5-1 and TRBJ1-5; TRBD1 might be the D (6 bases). This CDR3 is built from 14 residues. From germline, CDR1 is SGHRS and CDR2 YFSETQ. Trimming removed 5 bases from V and 5 bases from J, with 14 bases in between. This chain's CDR3 is CASRQGGNDQPQHF. The DNA of the CDR3 is TGCGCCAGCAGACAGGGAGGTAACGATCAGCCCCAGCATTTT.

The chain employs TRBV4-1 and TRBJ2-7, with D perhaps given as TRBD1 or TRBD2 (5 bases each). Trimming shortened V by 0 bases and J by 3 bases, and 12 bases separated the two germline ends. CDR3 length: 15 amino acids. The germline V gene has CDR1 MGHRA and CDR2 YSYEKL. DNA for the CDR3: TGCGCCAGCAGCCAAGATCTATGGGACGGCTACGAGCAGTACTTC. This gives the protein CASSQDLWDGYEQYF.